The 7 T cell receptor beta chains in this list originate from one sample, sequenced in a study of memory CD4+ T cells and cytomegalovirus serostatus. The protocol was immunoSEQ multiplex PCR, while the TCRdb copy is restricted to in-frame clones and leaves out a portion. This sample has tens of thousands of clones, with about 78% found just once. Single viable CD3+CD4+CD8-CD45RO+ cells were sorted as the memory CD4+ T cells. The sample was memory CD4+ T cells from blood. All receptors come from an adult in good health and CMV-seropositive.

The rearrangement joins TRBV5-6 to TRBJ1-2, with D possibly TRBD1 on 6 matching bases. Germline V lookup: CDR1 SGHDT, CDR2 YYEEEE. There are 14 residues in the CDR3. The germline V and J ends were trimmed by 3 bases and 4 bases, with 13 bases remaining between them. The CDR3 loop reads CASSSPDSLYGYTF. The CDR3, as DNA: TGTGCCAGCAGCTCGCCGGACAGTCTCTATGGCTACACCTTC.

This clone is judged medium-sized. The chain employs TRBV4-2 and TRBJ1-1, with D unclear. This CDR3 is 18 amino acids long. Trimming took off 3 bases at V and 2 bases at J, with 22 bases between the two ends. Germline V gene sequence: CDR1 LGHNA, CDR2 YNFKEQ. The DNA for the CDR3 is TGTGCCAGCAGCCAGGACGGTATGCAGGTAGTGGGAAACACTGAAGCTTTCTTT. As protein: CASSQDGMQVVGNTEAFF.

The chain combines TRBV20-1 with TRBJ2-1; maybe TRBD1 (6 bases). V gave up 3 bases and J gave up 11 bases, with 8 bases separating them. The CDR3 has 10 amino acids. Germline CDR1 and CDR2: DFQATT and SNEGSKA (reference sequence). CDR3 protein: CSASGQQQFF. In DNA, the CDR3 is TGCAGTGCTAGTGGACAGCAGCAGTTCTTC.

The DNA for the CDR3 is TGTGCCAGCAATGGGCCCAGGGCTAACACTGAAGCTTTCTTT. The encoded protein is CASNGPRANTEAFF. V gene TRBV28 combines with J gene TRBJ1-1, with D perhaps TRBD1 (5 bases). CDR1 and CDR2 (germline): MDHEN, SYDVKM. Trimming pared 7 bases from V and 2 bases from J, leaving 14 bases between. The CDR3 loop spans 14 amino acids.

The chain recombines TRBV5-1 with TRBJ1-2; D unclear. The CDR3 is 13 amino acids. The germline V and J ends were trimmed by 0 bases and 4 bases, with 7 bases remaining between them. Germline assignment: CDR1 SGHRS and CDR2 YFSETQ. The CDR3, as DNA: TGCGCCAGCAGCTTGGCCGGGAGCTATGGCTACACCTTC. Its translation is CASSLAGSYGYTF.

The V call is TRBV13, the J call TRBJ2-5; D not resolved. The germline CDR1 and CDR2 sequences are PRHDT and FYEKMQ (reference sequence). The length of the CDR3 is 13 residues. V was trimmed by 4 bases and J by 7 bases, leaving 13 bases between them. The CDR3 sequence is CASSSSRKGTQYF. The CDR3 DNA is TGTGCCAGCAGCTCATCGCGTAAGGGGACCCAGTACTTC.

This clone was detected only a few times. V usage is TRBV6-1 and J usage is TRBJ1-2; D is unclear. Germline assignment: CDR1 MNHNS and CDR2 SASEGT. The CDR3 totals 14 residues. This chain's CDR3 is CTTSPGPTRYGYTF. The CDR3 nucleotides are TGTACCACATCACCGGGCCCGACCCGCTATGGCTACACCTTC.